The 20 T cell receptor beta chains in this list originate from one sample, sequenced in a study of cytomegalovirus exposure and HLA in healthy donors. PCR primers comprised 60 Vbeta and 13 Jbeta primers. Profiling relied on immunoSEQ multiplex PCR, and the TCRdb table lists in-frame clones only, not all of them. The sample's table shows around 57,000 clones. What was sequenced was PBMCs. These receptors were obtained from a woman in her forties or fifties in good health and CMV-seropositive.

This chain uses TRBV30 with TRBJ1-6; no definite D call. V lost 1 base to trimming and J lost 7 bases, with 20 bases between them. Per germline, CDR1 GTSNPN and CDR2 SVGIG (reference sequence). The CDR3 has 17 amino acids. CDR3: CAWSGGSTGPLNSPLHF. The CDR3 nucleotides are TGTGCCTGGAGTGGAGGGAGTACCGGCCCCTTAAATTCACCCCTCCACTTT.

The V call is TRBV5-6, the J call TRBJ2-7, with D tentatively TRBD1 (5 bases). The CDR3 consists of 14 residues. V lost 1 base to trimming and J lost 3 bases, with 11 bases between them. Germline values: CDR1 SGHDT, CDR2 YYEEEE. In nucleotides, the CDR3 is TGTGCCAGCAGCTTGAGGACACTATTCTACGAGCAGTACTTC. As protein: CASSLRTLFYEQYF.

The chain is built from TRBV30 and TRBJ2-7; 7 bases match TRBD1. The germline V gene encodes CDR1 GTSNPN and CDR2 SVGIG (reference sequence). The ends lost 5 bases at V and 2 bases at J; junction bases unmatched: 9. This CDR3 has 14 amino acids. CDR3 protein: CAWQGQIITYEQYF. DNA for the CDR3: TGTGCCTGGCAGGGACAGATAATCACCTACGAGCAGTACTTC.

The J gene is TRBJ2-6, the V gene TRBV2; the D gene is possibly TRBD1 (6 bases). With 6 bases removed from V and 2 bases from J, the gap between germline ends came to 8 bases. CDR3 length: 14 amino acids. Germline lookup yields CDR1 SNHLY and CDR2 FYNNEI. The CDR3 DNA sequence: TGTGCCAGCAGGGGGGCGGCTGGGGCCAACGTCCTGACTTTC. As protein: CASRGAAGANVLTF.

The rearrangement uses TRBV10-1 and TRBJ2-7, with 9 bases lining up with TRBD2. Trimming cost V 3 bases and J 4 bases; bases outside gene matches: 7. CDR3 length: 15 residues. Germline-derived CDR1 and CDR2 are WNHNN and SYGVQD (reference sequence). The CDR3 sequence: CASSDMTSGVYEQYF. The CDR3, as DNA: TGCGCCAGCAGTGATATGACTAGCGGCGTTTACGAGCAGTACTTC.

This rearrangement joins TRBV6-5 to TRBJ1-6, with D perhaps matching TRBD1 (5 bases). With 2 bases removed from V and 7 bases from J, the gap between germline ends came to 12 bases. The germline CDR1 and CDR2 sequences are MNHEY and SVGAGI. The CDR3 runs to 15 residues. CDR3 sequence reads: CASSYEPGRNSPLHF. The CDR3 nucleotides are TGTGCCAGCAGTTACGAGCCAGGGCGAAATTCACCCCTCCACTTT.

The V and J genes are TRBV30 and TRBJ1-5; D not certain. V lost 3 bases, J lost 3 bases, and 9 bases lay in between. Germline V gene lookup returns CDR1 GTSNPN and CDR2 SVGIG (reference sequence). The CDR3 has 13 residues. CDR3 nucleotides: TGTGCCTGGAGCGGGTCTTCCAATCAGCCCCAGCATTTT. The encoded protein is CAWSGSSNQPQHF.

The J gene is TRBJ2-2, the V gene TRBV29-1; 7 nucleotides line up with TRBD1. Unmatched junction bases numbered 12, after V lost 1 base and J lost 4 bases. CDR3 size: 17 residues. Per the germline V gene, CDR1 is SQVTM and CDR2 is ANQGSEA. The CDR3 DNA follows: TGCAGCGTTGAAGGATTTTCCCCAGGGGGACGCACCGGGGAGCTGTTTTTT. Translating it yields CSVEGFSPGGRTGELFF.

The rearrangement links TRBV18 to TRBJ1-2; 9 nucleotides match TRBD1. The CDR3 contains 17 residues. The trim removed 3 bases at V and 1 base at J, leaving 9 bases unmatched. The germline V gene has CDR1 KGHSH and CDR2 LQKENI. CDR3 amino acids: CASSPDRGGGLNYGYTF. The CDR3, as DNA: TGTGCCAGCTCACCCGACAGGGGGGGCGGTCTTAACTATGGCTACACCTTC.

The V and J genes are TRBV6-6 and TRBJ1-1, with D unresolved. V lost 5 bases, J lost 0 bases, and 10 bases lay in between. Germline CDR1 reads MNHNY; CDR2 reads SVGAGI (reference sequence). The CDR3 totals 14 residues. In DNA form, the CDR3 reads TGTGCCAGCAGTACGGTAGTTTTGAACACTGAAGCTTTCTTT. It is translated as CASSTVVLNTEAFF.

CDR3 amino acids: CASSLEDRGRTGANVLTF. Written as DNA, the CDR3 is TGTGCCAGCAGCTTAGAGGACAGGGGGCGCACTGGGGCCAACGTCCTGACTTTC. The genes are TRBV7-9 and TRBJ2-6; 11 nucleotides line up with TRBD1. Germline lookup yields CDR1 SEHNR and CDR2 FQNEAQ (reference sequence). V lost 1 base, J lost 2 bases, and 4 bases stayed unmatched. The CDR3 has 18 residues.

This chain joins TRBV6-1 and TRBJ1-3; 8 bases are shared with TRBD1. Germline V lookup: CDR1 MNHNS, CDR2 SASEGT. J lost 4 bases, V lost 7 bases, and 6 bases had no gene match. This CDR3 comprises 14 residues. CDR3 in amino acids: CASTQDRVGNTIYF. DNA of the CDR3: TGTGCCAGCACCCAGGACAGGGTCGGAAACACCATATATTTT.

The chain couples TRBV9 to TRBJ1-5; tentatively, D is TRBD1 (6 bases). The CDR3 spans 17 residues. The V end lost 1 base, the J end lost 0 bases, and 14 bases lay between the germline ends. Germline V gene data show CDR1 as SGDLS and CDR2 as YYNGEE. CDR3 in DNA: TGTGCCAGCAGCGTACGAGACAGGCATGCTAGCAATCAGCCCCAGCATTTT. It translates to CASSVRDRHASNQPQHF.

V is TRBV28 and J is TRBJ1-2; D might be TRBD1 (6 bases). The CDR3 has 15 residues. Germline V gene lookup returns CDR1 MDHEN and CDR2 SYDVKM. V dropped 5 bases and J dropped 6 bases, with 19 bases sitting between them. The CDR3 DNA follows: TGTGCCAGCAGTAGCCCGCGAGGGGGAAGGGATGGCTACACCTTC. Translation: CASSSPRGGRDGYTF.

The chain combines TRBV5-1 with TRBJ1-2; D is possibly TRBD1 (6 bases). The V end was cut by 4 bases, the J end by 8 bases, with 15 bases between. This CDR3 has 13 residues. Germline V CDR1 and CDR2: SGHRS, YFSETQ. The CDR3 region has the DNA TGCGCCAGCAGCGCGGGCGGGGGCGGCGGCTACACCTTC. Translation: CASSAGGGGGYTF.

The rearrangement links TRBV11-2 to TRBJ2-7; 13 bases align to TRBD2. CDR1 is SGHAT and CDR2 is FQNNGV in the germline V gene. This CDR3 is 17 amino acids long. The ends lost 5 bases at V and 1 base at J; junction bases unmatched: 8. As DNA, the CDR3 is TGTGCCAGCAGCCACAGACTAGCGGGAGGCTATTCCTACGAGCAGTACTTC. This gives the protein CASSHRLAGGYSYEQYF.

This sequence joins TRBV6-5 and TRBJ2-1, with 10 bases identical to TRBD2. This CDR3 has 14 residues. V lost 4 bases, J lost 7 bases, and 4 bases stayed unmatched. Germline-derived CDR1 and CDR2 are MNHEY and SVGAGI. The CDR3 here is CASSWTSGRNEQFF. CDR3 sequence (DNA): TGTGCCAGCAGTTGGACTAGCGGTCGGAATGAGCAGTTCTTC.

V gene TRBV6-1 combines with J gene TRBJ1-1; 7 bases map to TRBD1. The CDR3 loop spans 12 amino acids. The trim removed 6 bases at V and 8 bases at J, leaving 6 bases unmatched. Germline V gene data show CDR1 as MNHNS and CDR2 as SASEGT. The CDR3 nucleotides read TGTGCCAGCAGGTTACAGGGGAAGGAAGCTTTCTTT. It codes for CASRLQGKEAFF.

This sequence joins TRBV11-2 and TRBJ2-1; D is possibly TRBD2 (6 bases). With 5 bases removed from V and 15 bases from J, the gap between germline ends came to 23 bases. Per germline, CDR1 SGHAT and CDR2 FQNNGV. The CDR3 consists of 14 residues. CDR3 DNA: TGTGCCAGCAGCCCGGCAGGGATTTGGACTATTACGTTCTTC. This codes for CASSPAGIWTITFF.

The chain recombines TRBV18 with TRBJ2-1; 12 nucleotides align to TRBD2. Germline V gene sequence: CDR1 KGHSH, CDR2 LQKENI. CDR3 length equals 19 residues. V was pared by 5 bases and J by 0 bases, with 11 bases of the junction left unmatched. CDR3 amino acids: CASSAGTSGFTSSYNEQFF. CDR3 bases: TGTGCCAGCTCAGCCGGGACTAGCGGGTTTACCAGCTCCTACAATGAGCAGTTCTTC.